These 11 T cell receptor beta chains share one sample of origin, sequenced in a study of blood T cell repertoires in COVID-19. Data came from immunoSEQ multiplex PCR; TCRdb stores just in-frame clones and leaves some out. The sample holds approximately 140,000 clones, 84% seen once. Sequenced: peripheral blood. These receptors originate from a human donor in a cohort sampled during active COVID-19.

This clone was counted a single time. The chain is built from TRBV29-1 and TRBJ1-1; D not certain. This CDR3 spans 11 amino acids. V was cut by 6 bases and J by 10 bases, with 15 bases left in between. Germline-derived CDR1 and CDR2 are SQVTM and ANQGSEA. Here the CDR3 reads CSVVSVMRAFF. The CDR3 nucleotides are TGCAGCGTGGTCTCGGTAATGCGAGCTTTCTTT.

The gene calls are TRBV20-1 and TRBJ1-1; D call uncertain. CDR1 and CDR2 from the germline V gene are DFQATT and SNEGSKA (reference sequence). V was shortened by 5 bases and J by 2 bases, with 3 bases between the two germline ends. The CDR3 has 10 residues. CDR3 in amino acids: CSASNTEAFF. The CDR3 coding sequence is TGCAGTGCTTCTAACACTGAAGCTTTCTTT.

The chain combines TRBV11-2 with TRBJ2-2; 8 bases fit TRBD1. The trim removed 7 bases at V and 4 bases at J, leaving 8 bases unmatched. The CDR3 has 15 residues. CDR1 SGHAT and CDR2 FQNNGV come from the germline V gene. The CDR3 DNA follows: TGTGCCAGCACCAGACAGGGGTCGGGCACCGGGGAGCTGTTTTTT. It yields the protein CASTRQGSGTGELFF.

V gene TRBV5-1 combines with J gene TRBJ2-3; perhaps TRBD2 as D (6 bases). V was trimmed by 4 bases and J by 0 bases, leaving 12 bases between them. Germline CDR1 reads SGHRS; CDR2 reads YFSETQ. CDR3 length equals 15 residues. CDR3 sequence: CASSAMGGSTDTQYF. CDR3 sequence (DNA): TGCGCCAGCAGCGCAATGGGGGGTAGCACAGATACGCAGTATTTT.

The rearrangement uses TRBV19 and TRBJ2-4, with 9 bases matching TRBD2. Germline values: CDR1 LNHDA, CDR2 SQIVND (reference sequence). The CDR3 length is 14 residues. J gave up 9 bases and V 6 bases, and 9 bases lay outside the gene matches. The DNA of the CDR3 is TGTGCCAGTAGCGACTCTAGCGGGGATACCATTCAGTACTTC. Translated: CASSDSSGDTIQYF. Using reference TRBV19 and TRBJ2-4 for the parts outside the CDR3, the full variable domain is DGGITQSPKYLFRKEGQNVTLSCEQNLNHDAMYWYRQDPGQGLRLIYYSQIVNDFQKGDIAEGYSVSREKKESFPLTVTSAQKNPTAFYLCASSDSSGDTIQYFGAGTRLSVL.

The CDR3 DNA is TGTGCCAGTCGAGGGGGGGCCAGTGGCGGGGAGCTGTTTTTT. Protein sequence: CASRGGASGGELFF. The rearrangement links TRBV6-5 to TRBJ2-2; D may be TRBD2 (7 bases). The CDR3 contains 14 residues. Between the trimmed V and J ends, which lost 9 bases and 7 bases, there was a span of 18 bases. The germline gives CDR1 MNHEY, CDR2 SVGAGI.

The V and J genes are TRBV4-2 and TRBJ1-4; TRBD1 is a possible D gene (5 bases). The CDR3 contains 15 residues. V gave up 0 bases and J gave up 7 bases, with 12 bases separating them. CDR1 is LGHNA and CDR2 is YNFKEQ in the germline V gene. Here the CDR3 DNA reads TGTGCCAGCAGCCAAGATCGGGGGGGAGGTGAAAAACTGTTTTTT. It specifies CASSQDRGGGEKLFF.

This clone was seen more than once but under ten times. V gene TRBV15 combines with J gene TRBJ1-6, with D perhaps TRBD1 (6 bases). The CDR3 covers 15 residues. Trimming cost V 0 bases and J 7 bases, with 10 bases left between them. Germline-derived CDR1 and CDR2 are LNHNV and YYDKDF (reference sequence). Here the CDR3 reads CATSREAGANSPLHF. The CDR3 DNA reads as TGTGCCACCAGCAGAGAAGCAGGGGCCAATTCACCCCTCCACTTT.

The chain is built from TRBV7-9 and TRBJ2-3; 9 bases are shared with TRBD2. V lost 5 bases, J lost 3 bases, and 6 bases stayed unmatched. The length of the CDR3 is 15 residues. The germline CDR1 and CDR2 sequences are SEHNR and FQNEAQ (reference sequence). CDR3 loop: CASSARAGGTDTQYF. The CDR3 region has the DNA TGTGCCAGCAGCGCTCGTGCGGGGGGGACAGATACGCAGTATTTT.

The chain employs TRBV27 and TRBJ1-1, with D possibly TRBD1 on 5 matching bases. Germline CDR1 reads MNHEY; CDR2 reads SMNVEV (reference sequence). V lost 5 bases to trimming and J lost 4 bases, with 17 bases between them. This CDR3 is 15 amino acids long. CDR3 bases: TGTGCCAGCAGTCCGCGAAGGGGTGGAAGCACTGAAGCTTTCTTT. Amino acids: CASSPRRGGSTEAFF.

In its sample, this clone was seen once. In DNA, the CDR3 is TGCGCCAGCAGCCCCCTACAGGGGCCTACCACTGAAGCTTTCTTT. Its translation is CASSPLQGPTTEAFF. V and J are TRBV5-1 and TRBJ1-1, with 7 bases identical to TRBD1. Trimming took 4 bases from V and 4 from J; bases not matched to a gene: 10. The CDR3 is 15 residues long. Germline V lookup: CDR1 SGHRS, CDR2 YFSETQ.